These T cell receptor beta chains were read from a single sample in a study of blood T cells in healthy people across ages. MiXCR, run by TCRdb on the 5' RACE reads, gives a single entry per CDR3 protein. Among some 1.5 million distinct CDR3 sequences listed, less than 45% were seen once. The sample taken for sequencing was blood. The receptors shown here come from a woman between 18 and 29 years old in good health. CDR3s include the opening cysteine and the closing phenylalanine or tryptophan. Each record gives: J gene, V gene, clone size, D gene, CDR3 DNA, CDR3 protein. A D gene is named only where the DNA matches it firmly. Rows give clone size only sometimes, using once, few, many, or a class for an expanded clone.

>TRBJ2-1|TRBV10-3|few|TRBD1
TGTGCCATCAGACCGGGACAGGGTAACAATGAGCAGTTCTTC
CAIRPGQGNNEQFF
>TRBJ1-4|TRBV20-1|.|TRBD1
TGCAGTGCTAGAGGCGTAGACAGGGATGAAAAACTGTTTTTT
CSARGVDRDEKLFF
>TRBJ1-2|TRBV27|few|TRBD1
TGTGCCAGCAGAACGACAGGGGGTTATGGCTACACCTTC
CASRTTGGYGYTF
>TRBJ2-2|TRBV27|once|TRBD1
TGTGCCAGCAGTTGGGACAGGGGCGACACCGGGGAGCTGTTTTTT
CASSWDRGDTGELFF
>TRBJ1-2|TRBV14|.|.
TGTGCCAGCAGCCAAACCGCGGGAACGAACTATGGCTACACCTTC
CASSQTAGTNYGYTF
>TRBJ2-7|TRBV7-9|many|.
TGTGCCAGCAGCTTAGAGGTGGGATCCTACGAGCAGTACTTC
CASSLEVGSYEQYF
>TRBJ2-1|TRBV6-5|.|.
TGTGCCAGCAGTAACTCCTCGTACAATGAGCAGTTCTTC
CASSNSSYNEQFF
>TRBJ2-7|TRBV27|.|.
TGTGCCAGCAGTTTTCGGAGGGCCACTACCTACGAGCAGTACTTC
CASSFRRATTYEQYF
>TRBJ2-1|TRBV20-1|.|TRBD2
TGCAGTGCTAGAATCGCGGGAGTTGTCTACAATGAGCAGTTCTTC
CSARIAGVVYNEQFF
>TRBJ1-1|TRBV7-2|.|.
TGTGCCAGCAGCCGACCCCGAGCGAACACTGAAGCTTTCTTT
CASSRPRANTEAFF
>TRBJ2-1|TRBV20-1|few|TRBD2
TGCAGTGCTAGTGGGACTAGCGGGATAGGGGAGCAGTTCTTC
CSASGTSGIGEQFF
>TRBJ1-2|TRBV11-2|.|TRBD1
TGTGCCAGCAGCTTCGGACAGGGTATTGTAGATGGCTACACCTTC
CASSFGQGIVDGYTF
>TRBJ1-2|TRBV3-1|.|TRBD1
TGTGCCAGCAGCCAGCGGGGACAGGGCGCTTCTGGCTACACCTTC
CASSQRGQGASGYTF
>TRBJ2-1|TRBV20-1|many|.
TGCAGTGCAAGTAGTCTGGCGGGACTTTACAATGAGCAGTTCTTC
CSASSLAGLYNEQFF
>TRBJ2-7|TRBV27|once|TRBD2
TGTGCCAGCAGGATACTAGCGGGAAGCTACGAGCAGTACTTC
CASRILAGSYEQYF
>TRBJ2-5|TRBV29-1|.|TRBD2
TGCAGCGTTGAAGGGGGGGCTAGCGGGAGATGGGAGACCCAGTACTTC
CSVEGGASGRWETQYF
>TRBJ1-2|TRBV4-1|few|.
TGCGCCAGCAGCCAGCCGGCGAAGGTTGGCTATGGCTACACCTTC
CASSQPAKVGYGYTF
>TRBJ1-2|TRBV7-2|.|.
TGTGCCAGCACCAAAGCCCCGGGGGAGTCCTATGGCTACACCTTC
CASTKAPGESYGYTF
>TRBJ2-1|TRBV20-1|.|TRBD2
TGCAGTCAAAGCCGGACTAGCGGGAGGGGTGAGCAGTTCTTC
CSQSRTSGRGEQFF
>TRBJ2-6|TRBV6-2/TRBV6-3|.|TRBD1
TGTGCCAGCAGAAACAGGGGAGCTGGGGCCAACGTCCTGACTTTC
CASRNRGAGANVLTF
>TRBJ1-3|TRBV2|.|.
TGTGCCAGCAGTGAAGCTCACTCTGGAAAAACCATATATTTT
CASSEAHSGKTIYF
>TRBJ1-5|TRBV20-1|few|.
TGCAGTGCTAGACCGGGGGCCGGCAATCAGCCCCAGCATTTT
CSARPGAGNQPQHF
>TRBJ2-5|TRBV30|.|.
TGTGCCTGGAGTTTAAGTAATGAGCAGTACTTC
CAWSLSNEQYF
>TRBJ1-1|TRBV10-3|many|.
TGTGCCATCAGTGAGAGGGGGGCTCGGACTGAAGCTTTCTTT
CAISERGARTEAFF
>TRBJ2-1|TRBV6-2/TRBV6-3|.|.
TGTGCCAGCAGTTACGGGACCCTTTACAATGAGCAGTTCTTC
CASSYGTLYNEQFF
>TRBJ2-3|TRBV28|.|.
TGTGCCAGCAGTCCTATCGGTGGGGGTTTAGATACGCAGTATTTT
CASSPIGGGLDTQYF
>TRBJ2-1|TRBV20-1|.|TRBD2
TGCAGTGCCTGGACTAGCGGGGGGAAATCCTACAATGAGCAGTTCTTC
CSAWTSGGKSYNEQFF
>TRBJ2-5|TRBV27|.|.
TGTGCCAGCAGTTTAGGTCCCACCTACGGGCAGTACTTC
CASSLGPTYGQYF
>TRBJ2-1|TRBV27|.|TRBD2
TGTGCCAGCAGCCTGACTAGCGGGGGGGCCGGTGAGCAGTTCTTC
CASSLTSGGAGEQFF
>TRBJ2-1|TRBV30|.|.
TGTGCCTGGACCCAGCGAGGTTACAATGAGCAGTTCTTC
CAWTQRGYNEQFF
>TRBJ2-3|TRBV5-1|.|TRBD1
TGCGCCAGCAGCTTACCGGGACAGGCTACAGATACGCAGTATTTT
CASSLPGQATDTQYF
>TRBJ2-7|TRBV27|.|.
TGTGCCAGCAGTTCGCCCGAATCTATTCGGACAGTCACACCGTCCTACGAGCAGTACTTC
CASSSPESIRTVTPSYEQYF
>TRBJ2-7|TRBV7-8|.|.
TGTGCCAGCAGCTTAGCCCGGGACGCAGCCTACGAGCAGTACTTC
CASSLARDAAYEQYF
>TRBJ2-6|TRBV12-3/TRBV12-4|few|.
TGTGCCAGCACCTTGTGGGTGTTTGGGGCCAACGTCCTGACTTTC
CASTLWVFGANVLTF
>TRBJ2-7|TRBV28|.|.
TGTGCCAGCAGGAGGGGACCTGCGTCCGAGCAGTACTTC
CASRRGPASEQYF
>TRBJ1-5|TRBV12-3/TRBV12-4|few|.
TGTGCCAGCAGTGCCACCGGGACGGAAAATCAGCCCCAGCATTTT
CASSATGTENQPQHF
>TRBJ2-7|TRBV20-1|few|.
TGCAGTGCTAGAGATCCTATATCCGGGGGCGTTTCTGAGCAGTACTTC
CSARDPISGGVSEQYF
>TRBJ2-1|TRBV4-3|.|TRBD2
TGCGCCAGCAGCCTCCTGGGGAGCGGGGGCAATGAGCAGTTCTTC
CASSLLGSGGNEQFF
>TRBJ1-1|TRBV4-1|.|.
TGCGCCAGCAGCCGGGAGACAGTCGCCACTGAAGCTTTCTTT
CASSRETVATEAFF
>TRBJ2-1|TRBV20-1|many|TRBD2
TGCAGTGCTAGGGTAGGACTAGCGGGTCTCGATGAGCAGTTCTTC
CSARVGLAGLDEQFF
>TRBJ2-7|TRBV12-3/TRBV12-4|.|.
TGTGCCAGCACCTTGGGCGGGCCCCGGGAGCAGTACTTC
CASTLGGPREQYF
>TRBJ2-1|TRBV7-8|.|TRBD2
TGTGCCAGCAGCTTGAGAGCACTAGCGGGGAACAATGAGCAGTTCTTC
CASSLRALAGNNEQFF
>TRBJ1-4|TRBV4-3|.|.
TGCGCCAGCAGCCAAGATTACCCTTCAGGAGAAAAACTGTTTTTT
CASSQDYPSGEKLFF